This T cell receptor (beta chain) emerged from a study of T-cell memory formation after mild COVID-19. The ends were cut back, 2 bases at V and 7 bases at J, with 8 bases in the middle. This CDR3 spans 13 amino acids. Germline loops: CDR1 MNHEY, CDR2 SVGAGI. TCRdb called the 5' RACE reads again in MiXCR, with one record for every CDR3 protein. The sample lists roughly 380,000 distinct CDR3 sequences, 25% to 30% occurring once. This sequence was found in an adult woman who had mild COVID-19 (a few samples of this study predate the infection). Cell type and time point are not known. Specimen: PBMCs or a T cell subset sorted from them (not recorded which). The chain combines TRBV6-5 with TRBJ2-2; D remains ambiguous. CDR3 residues: CASSYEADGELFF. The CDR3, as DNA: TGTGCCAGCAGTTACGAGGCGGACGGGGAGCTGTTTTTT.